This T cell receptor beta chain was sequenced during a study of cytomegalovirus exposure and HLA in healthy donors. The sample holds a few counts of this clone. Its antigen is currently unknown. Findings and limits, study-wide: It was reported that TCR beta sequences correctly inferred the HLA-A and HLA-B alleles for most subjects. When the data were analyzed later, several of the most significant clusters appeared to be linked to common viral pathogens. Fewer N-insertions (relative to the 666-donor mean) were reportedly seen in an Asian-associated ancestry cluster in a later analysis. Because they were indistinguishable, some V segments, including TRBV6-2 and TRBV6-3, were excluded.

With 60 Vbeta and 13 Jbeta primers, the PCR was carried out. Clones were sequenced by immunoSEQ multiplex PCR, and TCRdb holds only the in-frame ones, with some missing. The sample yields 65,000 to 85,000 clones, 70% to 80% seen once. CDR1 and CDR2 (germline): SGHTA, FQGNSA. Trimming removed 5 bases from V and 0 bases from J, with 14 bases in between. The CDR3 runs 15 residues. This TCR came from a man aged 50-59 years in good health and CMV-seropositive. The sample comprised PBMCs. The chain joins TRBV7-2 to TRBJ2-7; possibly TRBD2 for D (5 bases). CDR3 sequence (DNA): TGTGCCAGCAGCCGAGGGCTCTTGATCTCCTACGAGCAGTACTTC. This codes for CASSRGLLISYEQYF.